This TCR beta chain originates from a study of T-cell reconstitution after alpha-beta-depleted transplantation in children. Preparation of the TCRbeta library used unique molecular identifiers. Each CDR3 protein is one row after TCRdb ran MiXCR on the PCR reads. The sample records 350,000 to 500,000 distinct CDR3 sequences, over 40% being singletons. The CDR3 is 13 amino acids. The germline CDR1 and CDR2 sequences are SGDLS and YYNGEE. With 0 bases removed from V and 4 bases from J, the gap between germline ends came to 7 bases. This rearrangement joins TRBV9 to TRBJ2-5; no clear D. This TCR came from a girl aged 2-10 years with aplastic anemia, due to receive a stem cell transplant. The specimen was PBMCs, collected before TCRalphabeta/CD19-depleted stem cell transplant. CDR3 region: CASSVEGPETQYF. In nucleotides, the CDR3 is TGTGCCAGCAGCGTAGAAGGCCCAGAGACCCAGTACTTC.